This entry lists 30 T cell receptor beta chains sequenced from one sample in a study of blood T cells in healthy people across ages. Primed by a sample-barcoded 5' primer and a J-beta primer mix, a second PCR proceeded for 7 to 11 cycles. TCRdb re-called the 5' RACE reads with MiXCR, one entry per CDR3 protein. The table has over 700,000 distinct CDR3 sequences, around half seen once. Sequencing was carried out using blood. The receptors shown here come from an older man in good health.

The chain recombines TRBV7-9 with TRBJ1-1; D may be TRBD1 (5 bases). The germline V and J ends were trimmed by 3 bases and 1 base, with 12 bases remaining between them. Germline values: CDR1 SEHNR, CDR2 FQNEAQ (reference sequence). CDR3 length: 15 amino acids. CDR3 DNA sequence: TGTGCCAGCAGCTTCCACGACAGAGCGAACACTGAAGCTTTCTTT. It translates to CASSFHDRANTEAFF.

This rearrangement joins TRBV29-1 to TRBJ1-4; D is ambiguous. Germline values: CDR1 SQVTM, CDR2 ANQGSEA. V was trimmed by 6 bases and J by 5 bases, leaving 7 bases between them. This CDR3 is 11 amino acids long. Written as DNA, the CDR3 is TGCAGCGTCCTTAGAAATGAAAAACTGTTTTTT. This translates into CSVLRNEKLFF.

This chain uses TRBV15 with TRBJ2-5, with D tentatively TRBD1 (6 bases). Germline-derived CDR1 and CDR2 are LNHNV and YYDKDF (reference sequence). The CDR3 has 14 amino acids. V was trimmed by 1 base and J by 1 base, leaving 7 bases between them. The CDR3 nucleotides read TGTGCCACCAGCAGAGGGGGGCGCCAAGAGACCCAGTACTTC. Translation gives CATSRGGRQETQYF.

The chain joins TRBV27 to TRBJ1-2; D ambiguous. The CDR3 extends over 17 amino acids. Deletions cut 5 bases from V and 0 bases from J, with 19 bases between. CDR1 MNHEY and CDR2 SMNVEV come from the germline V gene (reference sequence). CDR3 DNA: TGTGCCAGCAGTCATATTCCCCCAAGGGCAACTAACTATGGCTACACCTTC. Translation: CASSHIPPRATNYGYTF.

The chain combines TRBV6-1 with TRBJ2-7, with 11 bases identical to TRBD2. This CDR3 region has 15 residues. Germline trimming cut 6 bases from V and 7 bases from J; bases unmatched to any gene: 11. Germline CDR1 MNHNS, CDR2 SASEGT. This CDR3 is CASRALAGGFAEQYF. CDR3 DNA sequence: TGTGCCAGCAGGGCCTTAGCGGGAGGGTTTGCAGAGCAGTACTTC.

Comments on this clonotype: An end of the junction differs from the germline gene, which may be a read error. The V gene is TRBV6-5, the J gene TRBJ2-1; TRBD1 matches at 7 bases. This CDR3 is 16 amino acids long. Germline V CDR1 and CDR2: MNHEY, SVGAGI. CDR3 in DNA: TGTGCCTGCAGTTACTCGAGGGGGCAGTCCTACAATGAGCAGTTCTTC. Translating gives CACSYSRGQSYNEQFF.

Only one count was recorded for this clonotype. An end of the junction differs from the germline gene, which may be a read error. The V gene is TRBV7-2, the J gene TRBJ1-4, with 7 positions matching TRBD1. This CDR3 has 15 residues. Germline V gives CDR1 SGHTA, CDR2 FQGNSA. The DNA for the CDR3 is TGTGCCTGCAGCTCCCGGGACAGTCTTAATGAAAAACTGTTTTTT. Translating gives CACSSRDSLNEKLFF.

The chain joins TRBV7-9 to TRBJ1-1; D is unclear. From germline, CDR1 is SEHNR and CDR2 FQNEAQ (reference sequence). CDR3 length: 14 amino acids. Trimming took 1 base from V and 5 from J, leaving 11 bases between them. The CDR3 is CASSLGSLPTEAFF. The CDR3, as DNA: TGTGCCAGCAGCTTAGGCAGCCTCCCAACTGAAGCTTTCTTT.

This clonotype was detected many times. The chain employs TRBV28 and TRBJ2-7; D ambiguous. CDR3 size: 11 residues. The germline V gene encodes CDR1 MDHEN and CDR2 SYDVKM. V gave up 0 bases and J gave up 7 bases, with 4 bases separating them. In DNA form, the CDR3 reads TGTGCCAGCAGTTTATGGGATGAGCAGTACTTC. Its protein product is CASSLWDEQYF.

This clonotype was seen only a few times. The chain is built from TRBV7-2 and TRBJ2-5; 11 bases are a match to TRBD1. V gave up 4 bases and J gave up 4 bases; unmatched junction bases: 5. The V gene's germline CDR1 is SGHTA and CDR2 FQGNSA. The length of the CDR3 is 15 residues. The CDR3 sequence: CASSYRDRGLETQYF. CDR3 coding DNA: TGTGCCAGCAGCTACCGGGACAGGGGGTTAGAGACCCAGTACTTC.

This clonotype was observed a few times. The chain employs TRBV6-1 and TRBJ2-3; TRBD2 agrees at 7 bases. Germline V lookup: CDR1 MNHNS, CDR2 SASEGT. This CDR3 spans 14 amino acids. Trimming removed 6 bases from V and 2 bases from J; junction bases left unmatched: 5. The CDR3 here is CASRTGGPTDTQYF. DNA of the CDR3: TGTGCCAGCAGGACGGGGGGTCCCACAGATACGCAGTATTTT.

The V gene is TRBV29-1, the J gene TRBJ1-1; D unresolved. Germline V CDR1 and CDR2: SQVTM, ANQGSEA. V lost 7 bases to trimming and J lost 6 bases, with 9 bases between them. The CDR3 covers 10 residues. The CDR3 protein is CSATWAEAFF. The CDR3, as DNA: TGCAGCGCTACATGGGCTGAAGCTTTCTTT.

This sequence joins TRBV24-1 and TRBJ2-3; possibly TRBD1 or TRBD2 for D (7 bases each). V lost 3 bases, J lost 14 bases, and 17 bases lay in between. This CDR3 region has 13 residues. CDR1 KGHDR and CDR2 SFDVKD come from the germline V gene. The CDR3 DNA sequence: TGTGCCACCAGTGATACCAGGGGGGGATACGCGTATTTT. Protein product: CATSDTRGGYAYF.

This chain joins TRBV20-1 and TRBJ2-7; 10 nucleotides match TRBD1. The CDR3 is 16 amino acids. V gave up 2 bases and J gave up 0 bases; unmatched junction bases: 7. Per the germline V gene, CDR1 is DFQATT and CDR2 is SNEGSKA (reference sequence). The CDR3 DNA follows: TGCAGTGCTAGAAGTACCGGGACAGGGGACTCCTACGAGCAGTACTTC. This codes for CSARSTGTGDSYEQYF.

This chain joins TRBV24-1 and TRBJ2-3; 7 nucleotides align to TRBD2. V lost 4 bases, J lost 6 bases, and 6 bases stayed unmatched. CDR3 size: 14 residues. Germline CDR1 and CDR2: KGHDR and SFDVKD. The CDR3 here is CATSEGGSVDTQYF. The CDR3 region has the DNA TGTGCCACCAGTGAGGGAGGGAGTGTGGATACGCAGTATTTT.

This chain connects TRBV7-2 to TRBJ2-3, with 15 bases lining up with TRBD2. This CDR3 region has 20 residues. V lost 7 bases to trimming and J lost 14 bases; unmatched junction nucleotides: 28. CDR1 SGHTA and CDR2 FQGNSA come from the germline V gene. CDR3 nucleotides: TGTGCCAGCAACCTTGGGACTAGCGGGAGGTTGGGGGCGCGGGACAGATACGCGTATTTT. The encoded protein is CASNLGTSGRLGARDRYAYF.

This chain uses TRBV5-1 with TRBJ2-3, with 13 bases lining up with TRBD2. The CDR3 consists of 15 residues. Germline CDR1 and CDR2: SGHRS and YFSETQ. V lost 4 bases, J lost 5 bases, and 4 bases stayed unmatched. The CDR3 DNA reads TGCGCCAGCAGCCAAGGACTAGCGGGAGTAGATACGCAGTATTTT. The encoded protein is CASSQGLAGVDTQYF.

The chain is built from TRBV3-1 and TRBJ2-3; D unclear. The CDR3 is 16 amino acids. Germline CDR1 reads LGHDT; CDR2 reads YNNKEL (reference sequence). V lost 4 bases to trimming and J lost 0 bases, with 14 bases between them. For the CDR3, the DNA is TGTGCCAGCAGCCCCGTCGGCGCCGTGAGCACAGATACGCAGTATTTT. Translating gives CASSPVGAVSTDTQYF.

This clonotype was picked up a small number of times. This chain joins TRBV2 and TRBJ1-5, with 9 positions matching TRBD1. J lost 1 base, V lost 4 bases, and 2 bases had no gene match. Per germline, CDR1 SNHLY and CDR2 FYNNEI. The CDR3 is 15 residues long. This CDR3 is CASSGDRGSNQPQHF. The CDR3 bases are TGTGCCAGCAGTGGAGACAGGGGGAGCAATCAGCCCCAGCATTTT.

This chain links TRBV12-3 or TRBV12-4 with TRBJ2-5; D is tentatively TRBD1 or TRBD2 (5 bases each). The CDR3 length is 15 residues. Between the trimmed V and J ends, which lost 3 bases and 4 bases, there was a span of 15 bases. The CDR3 DNA sequence: TGTGCCAGCAGTTTGGGGACCCTTTCGTCAGAGACCCAGTACTTC. This codes for CASSLGTLSSETQYF.

The chain uses TRBV20-1 and TRBJ2-5; tentatively, D is TRBD1 (6 bases). CDR3 size: 13 residues. Per the germline V gene, CDR1 is DFQATT and CDR2 is SNEGSKA (reference sequence). V gave up 4 bases and J gave up 4 bases, with 13 bases separating them. CDR3 in DNA: TGCAGTGCTAACAGGGCTAATCGAGAGACCCAGTACTTC. Residues: CSANRANRETQYF.

V is TRBV29-1 and J is TRBJ1-2; no clear D. Looked up from germline, CDR1 is SQVTM and CDR2 is ANQGSEA. Trimming removed 6 bases from V and 7 bases from J, with 12 bases in between. This CDR3 is built from 11 residues. The CDR3 loop is CSVAKSTGYTF. CDR3 DNA sequence: TGCAGCGTGGCCAAATCTACTGGCTACACCTTC.

This clonotype was counted between two and nine times. This chain joins TRBV10-3 and TRBJ2-5; 8 nucleotides align to TRBD2. Losses at the gene ends were 11 bases for V and 4 bases for J; bases not matched to a gene: 9. Germline CDR1 is ENHRY and CDR2 is SYGVKD. The CDR3 length is 13 residues. The CDR3 region is CAHSRSGGETQYF. The CDR3 DNA follows: TGTGCCCATTCCCGCAGCGGGGGAGAGACCCAGTACTTC.

This clonotype was seen only a few times. The chain recombines TRBV2 with TRBJ2-5; D is unresolved. The CDR3 is made up of 12 amino acids. Germline lookup yields CDR1 SNHLY and CDR2 FYNNEI. Trimming shortened V by 1 base and J by 9 bases, and 9 bases separated the two germline ends. CDR3 nucleotides: TGTGCCAGCAGTGAAGGGTCTCCGGCCCAGTACTTC. This gives the protein CASSEGSPAQYF.

This clonotype is a singleton in its sample. The rearrangement links TRBV7-9 to TRBJ2-4, with 8 bases fitting TRBD2. Near its end, the DNA agrees better with TRBJ2-7, so the J call may be wrong. The length of the CDR3 is 15 residues. CDR1 and CDR2 (germline): SEHNR, FQNEAQ (reference sequence). CDR3 coding DNA: TGTGCCACGTCCCATACCAGCGGGAGTAGTAACGAGCAGTACTTC. Encoded protein: CATSHTSGSSNEQYF.

The chain has TRBV6-4 and TRBJ2-1; D might be TRBD1 or TRBD2, each matching 5 bases. V was cut by 6 bases and J by 6 bases, with 12 bases left in between. Germline V gives CDR1 MRHNA, CDR2 SNTAGT. The CDR3 extends over 13 amino acids. The CDR3 sequence is CASSRDATNEQFF. CDR3 DNA: TGTGCCAGCAGCCGGGACGCGACCAATGAGCAGTTCTTC.

The sample holds a few counts of this clonotype. In DNA form, the CDR3 reads TGTGCCAGCAGTTTAGAGTGGGGGCATGGATACGAGCAGTACTTC. This sequence encodes CASSLEWGHGYEQYF. The chain carries TRBV27 and TRBJ2-4; TRBD1 might be the D (6 bases). The DNA end is more similar to TRBJ2-7, so the J call may be wrong. The CDR3 is 15 amino acids. Germline assignment: CDR1 MNHEY and CDR2 SMNVEV (reference sequence).

The chain uses TRBV7-2 and TRBJ2-4, with D unclear. The DNA end favors TRBJ2-7, so the J call may be wrong. CDR3 length: 16 residues. Germline lookup yields CDR1 SGHTA and CDR2 FQGNSA. DNA for the CDR3: TGTGCCAGCAGCTTAGTGATACACATCGACGGAGACGAGCAGTACTTC. Its translation is CASSLVIHIDGDEQYF.

The V call is TRBV28, the J call TRBJ2-3; 8 nucleotides match TRBD2. The J segment lost 14 bases and the V segment lost 5 bases, leaving 15 bases of the junction unmatched. The germline V gene encodes CDR1 MDHEN and CDR2 SYDVKM. This CDR3 region has 14 residues. The CDR3 loop reads CASSLSGRGRYAYF. The CDR3 region has the DNA TGTGCCAGCAGTCTCAGCGGGAGAGGCAGATACGCGTATTTT.

The rearrangement joins TRBV24-1 to TRBJ2-2, with TRBD1 identical over 7 bases. Germline V gene data show CDR1 as KGHDR and CDR2 as SFDVKD. The CDR3 runs 17 residues. The J segment lost 0 bases and the V segment lost 4 bases, leaving 7 bases of the junction unmatched. In DNA form, the CDR3 reads TGTGCCACCAGTGAGCCTCCGGGACAGTCGAACACCGGGGAGCTGTTTTTT. Its translation is CATSEPPGQSNTGELFF.